The clone carrying this TCR beta chain occurred a few times. Here immunoSEQ multiplex PCR was the method, and the copy in TCRdb shows in-frame clones only, minus some. The sample shows about 44,000 clones, approximately 87% of them seen only once. These data come from a study of control samples from healthy donors and cancer patients. The sample consisted of PBMCs. This TCR came from a woman between 55 and 75 years old with lung cancer.

The CDR3 DNA reads TGTGCCAGCAGCTTAAAGGCGGGTGCCCAAGAGACCCAGTACTTC. Translated, it gives CASSLKAGAQETQYF. This sequence joins TRBV7-3 and TRBJ2-5; possible D gene TRBD2, 5 bases. The CDR3 extends over 15 amino acids. Trimming took off 1 base at V and 1 base at J, with 10 bases between the two ends. Per germline, CDR1 SGHTA and CDR2 FQGTGA. Drawing the rest from reference TRBV7-3 and TRBJ2-5, the complete variable domain is GAGVSQTPSNKVTEKGKYVELRCDPISGHTALYWYRQSLGQGPEFLIYFQGTGAADDSGLPNDRFFAVRPEGSVSTLKIQRTERGDSAVYLCASSLKAGAQETQYFGPGTRLLVL.